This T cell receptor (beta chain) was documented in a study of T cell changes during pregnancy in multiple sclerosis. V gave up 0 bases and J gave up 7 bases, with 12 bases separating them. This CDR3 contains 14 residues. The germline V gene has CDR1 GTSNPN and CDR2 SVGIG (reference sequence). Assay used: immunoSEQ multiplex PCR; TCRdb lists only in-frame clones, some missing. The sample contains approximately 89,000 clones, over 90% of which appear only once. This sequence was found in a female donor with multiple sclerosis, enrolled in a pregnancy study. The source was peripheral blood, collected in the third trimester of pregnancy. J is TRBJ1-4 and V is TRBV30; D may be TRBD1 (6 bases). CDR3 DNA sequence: TGTGCCTGGAGTGTCCGGGGGGCTGGTGAAAAACTGTTTTTT. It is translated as CAWSVRGAGEKLFF.